This T cell receptor beta chain was captured in a study of glioma-infiltrating T cells. Findings and caveats of the study: Non-neoplastic patients had below-expected tissue-blood divergence, while all gliomas exceeded expectation.

Regarding this clonotype: Antigen: not known.

TCR alpha and beta CDR3 regions were amplified from RNA using iRepertoire nested multiplex PCR. TCRdb fed the multiplex PCR reads into MiXCR, producing one record per CDR3 protein. This sample has 300,000 to 450,000 distinct CDR3 sequences, with 41% found just once. V lost 2 bases, J lost 2 bases, and 9 bases lay in between. This CDR3 comprises 14 residues. Per the germline V gene, CDR1 is SGHVS and CDR2 is FNYEAQ. Sequences were obtained from glioma tissue, nonneoplastic brain tissue, or PBMCs (not recorded which). This sequence originates from a human donor with low-grade glioma or glioblastoma, undergoing nonglioma brain surgery, or in good health (not recorded which). The chain uses TRBV7-6 and TRBJ1-1; no reliable D call. The CDR3 sequence: CASSLFRHNTEAFF. The CDR3 bases are TGTGCCAGCAGCTTATTCCGACATAACACTGAAGCTTTCTTT.